A selection of T cell receptor beta chains follows, all from one sample in a study of cytomegalovirus exposure and HLA in healthy donors. Profiling relied on immunoSEQ multiplex PCR, and the TCRdb table lists in-frame clones only, not all of them. The sample contains just under 95,000 clones, over 75% of which appear only once. The sequenced material came from PBMCs. All receptors come from a man over 45 in good health and CMV-seropositive. The CDR3 runs from the conserved cysteine through the conserved F or W. D genes are given only for firm matches. Only some rows state a clone size, as once, few, many or a class for expanded clones.

J: TRBJ1-2; V: TRBV27; D: -; size: few; DNA: TGTGCCAGCACCGACACAATAGAGGGTGGCTACACCTTC; CDR3: CASTDTIEGGYTF
J: TRBJ1-6; V: TRBV27; D: -; size: -; DNA: TGTGCCAGCAGCCTCGCCTTCAGTAACTATAATTCACCCCTCCACTTT; CDR3: CASSLAFSNYNSPLHF
J: TRBJ2-6; V: TRBV7-2; D: TRBD2; size: -; DNA: TGTGCCAGCAGCTTAGCGCTAGCGGGGGGGAATTCTGGGGCCAACGTCCTGACTTTC; CDR3: CASSLALAGGNSGANVLTF
J: TRBJ1-1; V: TRBV19; D: TRBD1; size: few; DNA: TGTGCCAGTAGTAAGGGGACAGGGACCTTGAACACTGAAGCTTTCTTT; CDR3: CASSKGTGTLNTEAFF
J: TRBJ1-5; V: TRBV19; D: -; size: -; DNA: TGTGCCAGTAAATACGACGGCGGGGGCAAGGCCAATCAGCCCCAGAATTTT; CDR3: CASKYDGGGKANQPQNF
J: TRBJ2-3; V: TRBV29-1; D: TRBD1; size: -; DNA: TGCAGCGGCCGACAGGGGTCGACAGATACGCAGTATTTT; CDR3: CSGRQGSTDTQYF
J: TRBJ2-3; V: TRBV4-1; D: -; size: -; DNA: TGCGCCAGCAGCCAAGATTGGCTCTCAGATACGCAGTATTTT; CDR3: CASSQDWLSDTQYF
J: TRBJ2-3; V: TRBV7-3; D: TRBD2; size: few; DNA: TGTGCCAGCAGCGCCCCGGGGACTAGCGTACAGTATTTT; CDR3: CASSAPGTSVQYF
J: TRBJ1-1; V: TRBV18; D: TRBD1; size: -; DNA: TGTGCCAGCTCACCGAAACAACAGGGGGCCGGCGACACTGAAGCTTTCTTT; CDR3: CASSPKQQGAGDTEAFF
J: TRBJ1-3; V: TRBV30; D: TRBD1; size: -; DNA: TGTGCCTGGAGTGGACAGGGGGCTGACACCATATATTTT; CDR3: CAWSGQGADTIYF
J: TRBJ1-1; V: TRBV30; D: -; size: -; DNA: TGTGCCTGGAGTCCTTTATATCTTCGGAGGATCACTGAAGCTTTCTTT; CDR3: CAWSPLYLRRITEAFF
J: TRBJ1-2; V: TRBV7-9; D: -; size: -; DNA: TGTGCCAGCAGCTCACAAACGTCGGGGGAAGGGTGCTACACCTTC; CDR3: CASSSQTSGEGCYTF
J: TRBJ1-5; V: TRBV27; D: TRBD1; size: -; DNA: TGTGCCAGCAGTGGACAGGGTTGGAGCAATCAGCCCCAGCATTTT; CDR3: CASSGQGWSNQPQHF
J: TRBJ1-1; V: TRBV11-2; D: -; size: -; DNA: TGTGCCAGCAGCTTAGAACGGGTAGACACTGAAGCTTTCTTT; CDR3: CASSLERVDTEAFF
J: TRBJ1-5; V: TRBV7-8; D: -; size: few; DNA: TGTGCCAGCAGCTTAGGAGAAGTAGCACTCAGCAATCAGCCCCAGCATTTT; CDR3: CASSLGEVALSNQPQHF
J: TRBJ2-7; V: TRBV7-2; D: -; size: -; DNA: TGTGCCAACAGCTTTCGACCTCCGGGGGAGCAGTACTTC; CDR3: CANSFRPPGEQYF